The T cell receptor beta chain described here comes from a study of shared clonotypes between healthy human individuals (dated by TCRdb to the early 2020s). In the study overall: Two women and three men aged 18 to 49 years were included in the cohort. Libraries were prepared and TCR repertoires were sequenced by different laboratories using diverse techniques, in order to increase sequencing depth and limit assay-specific biases. Per donor, three plates each were used for CD4 naive and CD4 memory, two for CD8 naive, and one for CD8 memory. Leukapheresis yielded between about 0.85 and 10 billion PBMCs per donor. To estimate repertoire size and how much clonotypes are shared between individuals, the study performed deep sequencing of blood TCR repertoires from five healthy adults.

Healthy HIV-negative adults with no recently reported acute infections or vaccinations were included as donors. All donors were Caucasian adults living in Nashville, Tennessee, USA. CD4+ T cells were enriched by magnetic negative selection; naive cells were then positively selected on CD45RA, and the negative fraction formed the memory subset. After blood collection by leukapheresis, PBMCs were isolated using Ficoll-Histopaque density gradient centrifugation and then cryopreserved in the vapor phase of liquid nitrogen. Analytical flow cytometry was used to check the purity and quantity of every magnetically sorted T cell population. From each sorted fraction, genomic DNA was isolated and quantified by UV absorbance on a Nanodrop 2000c. For this clone: What this receptor recognizes is not known. One base away there is no much larger clone; base qualities are not given.

The CDR3 starts with the cysteine, ends with the phenylalanine, and has 13 residues. CDR3 DNA is the only sequence kept; it has 39 bases, read in frame from the first base. CDR1 and CDR2 were assigned from the germline V gene as MNHEY and SVGAGI. V sheds 6 bases and J sheds 6 bases, leaving 11 bases between their ends. Using the deep immunoSEQ assay, TCR CDR3 regions were amplified from genomic DNA by multiplex PCR. Extracted genomic DNA from each cell subset was spread evenly across all wells of several immunoSEQ 96-well plates, with each plate serving as a replicate. For sorted subsets, roughly 200 ng genomic DNA, equal to some 30,000 T cell genomes, was loaded into each replicate PCR. Purified libraries were quantified with a Qubit 3.0 fluorometer, sized on a Bioanalyzer 2100, and re-quantified with the KAPA Library Quantification kit. A separate single-read 150-cycle Illumina NextSeq 550 flow cell was used to sequence each immunoSEQ 96-well plate. In the source study's methods: Because the immunoSEQ output held only junctional sequences and lacked quality scores, the filtering could not match the filtering applied to full-length reads. To assign V/J genes and CDR3, sequences were annotated using PyIR, a Python wrapper for IgBLAST v1.9, with IMGT germline references. Reads were removed for weak V/J assignments (E-value above 1e-6), missing CDR3, stop codons, out-of-frame junctions, or ambiguous translated residues. A V3J clonotype was defined by an identical inferred V gene, J gene, and CDR3 amino acid sequence. The percentage overlap between two repertoires was calculated by dividing the number of shared unique clonotypes by the size of the smaller repertoire. Repertoire richness was assessed with RTK rarefaction, the Chao1 estimator, and Recon v2.1 estimates of unobserved clonotypes. Generation probabilities were computed with OLGA for all TCRbeta clonotypes obtained by the gDNA method from four donors. TCRdb's version of the immuneACCESS table is confined to in-frame rearrangements and falls short of the full clone set. An unresolved V gene accounts for under half of the shortfall where checked; the remainder is of unknown origin. The V and J calls and the clone size are those of that table, but D and trimming were determined from the DNA. The sample table lists around 700,000 clones, roughly 70% of them with a count of one. About 1.7% of the sample is held by the ten biggest clonotypes.

The research as a whole found: Naive subsets generally had larger estimated clonotype richness than memory subsets. The small number of donors limited the genetic and exposure-history diversity represented. Sampling was limited to blood, and TCR repertoires in tissue likely differ from TCR repertoires in blood. Compared with non-shared clonotypes, clonotypes shared by all four sorted-subset donors had higher generation probabilities. Pairwise subsampling indicated that sequencing depth was expected to affect the degree of clonotype sharing among donors. Incomplete sequencing was indicated by rarefaction of sorted-subset datasets, despite the large sequencing depth. Across four donors, approximately 5% of naive CD4, approximately 4% of naive CD8, about 2% of memory CD4, and about 0.4% of memory CD8 clonotypes were shared.

The rearranged chain carries TRBV6-5 and TRBJ2-2; the D gene is tentatively TRBD1 or TRBD2, each matching 5 bases. This clonotype originated in a woman in her thirties in good health. Sequenced: memory CD4+ T cells sorted from blood. According to the study, the label for this sample's cell subset or site signals: CD45RA-negative fraction. The nucleotide sequence reads TGTGCCAGCAGAAACAGGCGGGCCGGGGAGCTGTTTTTT. This codes for CASRNRRAGELFF.